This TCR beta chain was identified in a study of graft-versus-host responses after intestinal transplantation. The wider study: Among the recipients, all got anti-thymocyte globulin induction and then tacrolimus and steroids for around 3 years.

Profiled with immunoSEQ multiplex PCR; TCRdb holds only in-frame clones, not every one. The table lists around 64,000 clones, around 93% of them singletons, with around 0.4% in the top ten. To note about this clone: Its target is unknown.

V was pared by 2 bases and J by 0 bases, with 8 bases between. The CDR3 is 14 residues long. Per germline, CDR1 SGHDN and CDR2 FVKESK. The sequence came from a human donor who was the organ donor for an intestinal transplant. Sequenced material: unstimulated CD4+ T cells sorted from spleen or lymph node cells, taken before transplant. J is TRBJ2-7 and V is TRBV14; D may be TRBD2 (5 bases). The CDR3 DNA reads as TGTGCCAGCAGCCAACTCGGGGTCTCCTACGAGCAGTACTTC. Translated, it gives CASSQLGVSYEQYF.